This T cell receptor beta chain comes out of a study of blood T cell repertoires in COVID-19. Study context: The samples span acute and convalescent COVID-19 from the United States, Italy and Spain.

Original handling: For nucleated cells, counts were estimated from reference gene primer amplification. The method was immunoSEQ multiplex PCR; TCRdb's version includes in-frame clones alone and lacks a portion of them. V, J and clone size are taken as reported in that table, and D and trimming were inferred from the DNA itself. The data hold roughly 76,000 clones, with roughly 91% observed a single time. This clone was picked up one time. With 4 bases removed from V and 5 bases from J, the gap between germline ends came to 15 bases. The CDR3 sequence is 14 residues long. Per germline, CDR1 SGHNT and CDR2 YYREEE (reference sequence).

The sequence derives from a man between 70 and 80 years old with active or convalescent COVID-19. Sequenced input: peripheral blood. V gene TRBV5-4 combines with J gene TRBJ2-5; tentative D call: TRBD2 (6 bases). The chain's CDR3 is CASSQGGLGETQYF. The CDR3 DNA reads TGTGCCAGCAGCCAAGGAGGGCTAGGGGAGACCCAGTACTTC.